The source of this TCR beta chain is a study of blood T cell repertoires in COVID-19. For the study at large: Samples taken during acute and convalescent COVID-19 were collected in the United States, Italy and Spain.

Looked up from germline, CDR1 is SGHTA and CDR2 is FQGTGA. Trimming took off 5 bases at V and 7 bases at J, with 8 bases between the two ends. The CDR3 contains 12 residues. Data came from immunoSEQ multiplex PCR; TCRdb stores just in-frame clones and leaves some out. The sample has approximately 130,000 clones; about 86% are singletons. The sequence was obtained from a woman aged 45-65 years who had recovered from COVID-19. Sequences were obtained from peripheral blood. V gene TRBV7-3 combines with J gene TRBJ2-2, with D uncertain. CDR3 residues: CASSDPIGELFF. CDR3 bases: TGTGCCAGCAGCGATCCTATCGGGGAGCTGTTTTTT.